These 11 T cell receptor beta chains were sequenced from one sample in a study of regulatory T cells in long-lasting Graves disease. CDR3-region Arm-PCR and iRepertoire HTBI primers produced the TCR beta libraries. A single record per CDR3 protein comes from TCRdb applying MiXCR to the multiplex PCR reads. Seen here are 300,000 to 500,000 distinct CDR3 sequences, less than 25% observed once, and the top ten hold roughly 20%. The time point: persistent/refractory GD, antithyroid drugs over 5 years with positive TRAb. Extracted RNA from PBMCs served as the source of the TCR library. The sequences come from peripheral blood mononuclear cells (PBMCs), collected when the disease was refractory, from a patient treated with antithyroid drugs. These receptors all stem from a female donor with Graves disease.

The table lists this clonotype with a few counts. The chain is built from TRBV6-1 and TRBJ2-7; D is unresolved. The CDR3 consists of 14 residues. Germline V lookup: CDR1 MNHNS, CDR2 SASEGT. V was cut by 7 bases and J by 4 bases, with 17 bases left in between. The CDR3 nucleotides are TGTGCCAGCATTCCCCGGACCGGATCATACGAGCAGTACTTC. As protein: CASIPRTGSYEQYF.

On this clonotype: Since a much larger clone is just one base distant, this may be a read error. The rearrangement uses TRBV3-1 and TRBJ2-7, with D tentatively TRBD2 (5 bases). V was cut by 0 bases and J by 7 bases, with 7 bases left in between. Germline CDR1 is LGHDT and CDR2 is YNNKEL (reference sequence). The CDR3 length is 12 residues. CDR3 region: CASSQDWREQYF. The DNA of the CDR3 is TGTGCCAGCAGCCAAGATTGGAGGGAGCAGTACTTC.

This clonotype occurred many times. The CDR3 reads CASRGGLTQETQYF. The CDR3 region has the DNA TGTGCCAGCCGAGGGGGACTCACTCAGGAGACCCAGTACTTC. The chain carries TRBV5-6 and TRBJ2-5; tentatively, D is TRBD1 or TRBD2 (6 bases each). Germline V gene data show CDR1 as SGHDT and CDR2 as YYEEEE. The CDR3 has 14 amino acids. The V and J ends lost 7 bases and 5 bases respectively, with 18 bases between them.

This clonotype has a count of ten or more. Its ends do not fully match the called genes, so a read error is possible. The gene calls are TRBV27 and TRBJ1-2, with D unresolved. CDR3 length: 13 residues. CDR1 MNHEY and CDR2 SMNVEV come from the germline V gene (reference sequence). CDR3 DNA sequence: TGTGCCAGCAGCTTATCGGGTGGGGATGGCTACACCTTC. Its translation: CASSLSGGDGYTF.

This clonotype has a count of ten or more. The rearrangement links TRBV7-2 to TRBJ2-7, with D perhaps matching TRBD2 (6 bases). The CDR3 runs 14 residues. The germline CDR1 and CDR2 sequences are SGHTA and FQGNSA. V was pared by 5 bases and J by 6 bases, with 17 bases between. The CDR3 protein is CASSPEAGLAEQYF. DNA of the CDR3: TGTGCCAGCAGCCCCGAGGCGGGACTCGCCGAGCAGTACTTC. Complete variable domain (other parts from reference TRBV7-2 and TRBJ2-7): GAGVSQSPSNKVTEKGKDVELRCDPISGHTALYWYRQSLGQGLEFLIYFQGNSAPDKSGLPSDRFSAERTGGSVSTLTIQRTQQEDSAVYLCASSPEAGLAEQYFGPGTRLTVT.

This clonotype was found a few times. This rearrangement joins TRBV19 to TRBJ1-2; no clear D gene. Germline V CDR1 and CDR2: LNHDA, SQIVND (reference sequence). There are 14 residues in the CDR3. V dropped 5 bases and J dropped 8 bases, with 18 bases sitting between them. DNA for the CDR3: TGTGCCAGTAGTCTCACGGGGATGCTGGAAGGCTACACCTTC. Amino acid sequence: CASSLTGMLEGYTF.

The J gene is TRBJ1-1, the V gene TRBV29-1, with D unclear. This CDR3 contains 13 residues. Looked up from germline, CDR1 is SQVTM and CDR2 is ANQGSEA. Trimming stripped 4 bases from V and 0 bases from J, with 9 bases between. The DNA of the CDR3 is TGCAGCGTTGCACATTACATGAACACTGAAGCTTTCTTT. Its protein is CSVAHYMNTEAFF.

CDR3 nucleotides: TGTGCCAGCAGCTTAGCGGGACAGTTGCACTCTGGGGCCAACGTCCTGACTTTC. Translation: CASSLAGQLHSGANVLTF. This chain connects TRBV7-2 to TRBJ2-6, with TRBD1 identical over 7 bases. V lost 0 bases and J lost 0; bases outside the gene matches: 5. Germline V gene lookup returns CDR1 SGHTA and CDR2 FQGNSA. The CDR3 has 18 residues.

This clonotype was seen a few times. This chain uses TRBV12-3 or TRBV12-4 with TRBJ2-2, with 7 bases fitting TRBD1. Trimming cost V 6 bases and J 0 bases; bases outside gene matches: 4. The CDR3 runs 15 residues. The CDR3 loop is CASRSGTANTGELFF. The DNA of the CDR3 is TGTGCCAGCAGATCAGGGACAGCGAACACCGGGGAGCTGTTTTTT.

This clonotype was counted between two and nine times. J is TRBJ2-5 and V is TRBV20-1; D perhaps matches TRBD1 (5 bases). The CDR3 is 14 residues long. Germline V lookup: CDR1 DFQATT, CDR2 SNEGSKA (reference sequence). V lost 3 bases, J lost 5 bases, and 16 bases lay in between. The CDR3 region is CSARVSGNRETQYF. The CDR3 DNA sequence: TGCAGTGCTAGGGTATCAGGGAACAGGGAGACCCAGTACTTC.

This clonotype was observed a few times. The CDR3 here is CASSSRGSGLDEQFF. For the CDR3, the DNA is TGTGCCAGCAGTTCTCGGGGGTCGGGCTTGGATGAGCAGTTCTTC. The chain carries TRBV12-3 or TRBV12-4 and TRBJ2-1; tentatively, D is TRBD2 (6 bases). Trimming removed 4 bases from V and 8 bases from J, with 18 bases in between. The CDR3 contains 15 residues.